This T cell receptor beta chain was identified during a study of blood T cell repertoires in COVID-19. Turning to the study itself: All recovered Cohort 3 donors got two negative PCRs, got clearance, or saw symptom resolution. In each case, the material was cDNA or gDNA derived from T cells, B-cell-depleted T cells, or PBMCs.

Authors' methods: Reference gene primer amplification gave estimated nucleated cell counts. Generated by immunoSEQ multiplex PCR, the TCRdb table keeps only in-frame clones and is missing some. V, J and clone size are taken as reported in that table, and D and trimming were inferred from the DNA itself. Among fewer than 250,000 clones listed, 87% were seen once. Assignments of participants to cohorts depended upon their own reported clinical history. The CDR3 has 15 residues. Trimming at V came to 4 bases and at J to 8 bases, leaving 8 bases not matched to a gene. Germline-derived CDR1 and CDR2 are KGHDR and SFDVKD.

This receptor was taken from a man aged 30 to 45 in a cohort exposed to, infected with or recovered from COVID-19 (not recorded which). The gene calls are TRBV24-1 and TRBJ1-2; 11 nucleotides line up with TRBD1. Source material: PBMCs or T cells enriched from blood (not recorded which). In DNA, the CDR3 is TGTGCCACCAGTGACCCCGGACAGGGGGCGAGGGGCTACACCTTC. Amino acid sequence: CATSDPGQGARGYTF.